Listed here are 29 T cell receptor beta chains from one sample, sequenced in a study of T cells in Graves' hyperthyroidism and ophthalmopathy. Amplification of TCR beta CDR3 regions was performed using RNA transcripts as template. First-round RT-PCR targeting the TCR CDR3 was performed with the HTBI primer set. Each CDR3 protein gets one entry after TCRdb re-called the multiplex PCR reads with MiXCR. Counted here are some 740,000 distinct CDR3 sequences, around 15% occurring once; the ten biggest clones make up roughly 10%. The sequencing sample was made of blood. These receptors were collected from a woman aged 18 to 35 with Graves' hyperthyroidism.

This clonotype was observed a few times. The rearrangement links TRBV6-1 to TRBJ2-2, with 9 nucleotides matching TRBD2. This CDR3 is 18 amino acids long. Germline V gene lookup returns CDR1 MNHNS and CDR2 SASEGT. V lost 6 bases and J lost 2; bases outside the gene matches: 13. The CDR3 bases are TGTGCCAGCAGACTTAGCGGGAGAAGGGCGGGAAACACCGGGGAGCTGTTTTTT. It codes for CASRLSGRRAGNTGELFF.

This clonotype was recorded at least ten times. This chain joins TRBV13 and TRBJ1-1; the D is unclear. This CDR3 is built from 13 residues. V lost 4 bases, J lost 1 base, and 7 bases lay in between. Germline V gene lookup returns CDR1 PRHDT and CDR2 FYEKMQ (reference sequence). This CDR3 reads CASSSFGNTEAFF. Here the CDR3 DNA reads TGTGCCAGCAGCTCCTTCGGGAACACTGAAGCTTTCTTT.

On this clonotype itself: This clone may be a read error of a much larger clone one base away. The conserved closing phenylalanine or tryptophan is absent in this CDR3, likely reflecting a read error. The V gene is TRBV13, the J gene TRBJ2-1; D possibly corresponds to TRBD2 (5 bases). Germline CDR1 reads PRHDT; CDR2 reads FYEKMQ (reference sequence). CDR3 size: 11 residues. CDR3 loop: CAGRCDNEQFI. CDR3 sequence (DNA): TGTGCAGGGAGATGTGATAATGAGCAGTTCATC.

This clonotype was counted between two and nine times. The chain is built from TRBV4-3 and TRBJ1-2; 10 bases map to TRBD1. Trimming removed 4 bases from V and 10 bases from J; junction bases left unmatched: 6. This CDR3 region has 13 residues. CDR1 and CDR2 (germline): LGHNA, YSLEER. CDR3 loop: CASSPGTGVDYTF. The CDR3, as DNA: TGCGCCAGCAGCCCTGGGACAGGGGTTGACTACACCTTC.

Concerning this clonotype itself: It is likely a read error, because the conserved phenylalanine at the end of the CDR3 is missing. CDR3 loop: CASSHLKQGGSSYNEQFI. The CDR3 bases are TGTGCCAGCAGCCACTTAAAACAGGGTGGGAGCTCCTACAATGAGCAGTTCATC. V is TRBV3-1 and J is TRBJ2-1, with D possibly TRBD1 on 6 matching bases. Trimming left V 3 bases short and J 0 bases short, with 18 bases between. Germline V lookup: CDR1 LGHDT, CDR2 YNNKEL (reference sequence). CDR3 size: 18 residues.

There are a few counts of this clonotype. The V call is TRBV5-4, the J call TRBJ2-5, with a tentative D call TRBD1 (6 bases). CDR3 length: 13 residues. The germline V gene encodes CDR1 SGHNT and CDR2 YYREEE (reference sequence). Trimming removed 4 bases at V and 5 bases at J, with 12 bases between. CDR3 sequence (DNA): TGTGCCAGCAGCACTGGACAGAGGGAGACCCAGTACTTC. Translation: CASSTGQRETQYF.

There are many counts of this clonotype. The chain has TRBV30 and TRBJ2-1; D remains ambiguous. This CDR3 region has 13 residues. V lost 0 bases, J lost 10 bases, and 13 bases lay in between. Germline V CDR1 and CDR2: GTSNPN, SVGIG (reference sequence). CDR3 in DNA: TGTGCCTGGAGTGTGGCGTCAGTCGGCGAGCAGTTCTTC. This codes for CAWSVASVGEQFF.

This chain links TRBV19 with TRBJ2-2; D possibly uses TRBD1 or TRBD2 (5 bases each). The V end lost 10 bases, the J end lost 6 bases, and 18 bases lay between the germline ends. Germline CDR1 and CDR2: LNHDA and SQIVND (reference sequence). The CDR3 runs to 14 residues. The CDR3 region is CATHTVRGPGELFF. The CDR3 DNA follows: TGTGCCACTCACACTGTGAGGGGACCCGGGGAGCTGTTTTTT.

The chain employs TRBV7-8 and TRBJ2-5, with 7 nucleotides matching TRBD2. The CDR3 runs 15 residues. From germline, CDR1 is SGHVS and CDR2 FQNEAQ. The V gene end was trimmed by 9 bases and the J gene end by 5 bases; junction bases not matched to a gene: 15. The CDR3: CASSPRPRGGETQYF. Written as DNA, the CDR3 is TGTGCCAGTAGTCCCCGGCCGAGGGGAGGGGAGACCCAGTACTTC.

J is TRBJ2-7 and V is TRBV12-3 or TRBV12-4; weak D call: TRBD2 (5 bases). This CDR3 contains 13 residues. Trimming took 2 bases from V and 2 from J, leaving 7 bases between them. The CDR3 sequence: CASSLYGTYEQYF. CDR3 DNA: TGTGCCAGCAGTTTATACGGGACCTACGAGCAGTACTTC.

This clonotype was picked up a small number of times. This chain connects TRBV6-1 to TRBJ2-3; 9 positions agree with TRBD2. The CDR3 totals 15 residues. Germline CDR1 is MNHNS and CDR2 is SASEGT. The trim removed 6 bases at V and 2 bases at J, leaving 6 bases unmatched. CDR3 sequence: CASRQAGGHTDTQYF. CDR3 sequence (DNA): TGTGCCAGCAGGCAGGCGGGGGGGCACACAGATACGCAGTATTTT.

To note about this clonotype: A read error may produce the germline difference seen at one junction end. V gene TRBV9 combines with J gene TRBJ2-5; D is tentatively TRBD1 or TRBD2 (5 bases each). CDR1 and CDR2 from the germline V gene are SGDLS and YYNGEE. The CDR3 contains 15 residues. The CDR3: CASSVVGDEGEAQYF. The CDR3 region has the DNA TGTGCCAGCAGCGTAGTGGGGGATGAAGGAGAGGCCCAGTACTTC. The entire variable domain, with the rest obtained from reference TRBV9 and TRBJ2-5, is as follows: DSGVTQTPKHLITATGQRVTLRCSPRSGDLSVYWYQQSLDQGLQFLIQYYNGEERAKGNILERFSAQQFPDLHSELNLSSLELGDSALYFCASSVVGDEGEAQYFGPGTRLLVL.

The chain is built from TRBV24-1 and TRBJ2-2; no reliable D call. This CDR3 contains 12 residues. The V and J ends lost 5 bases and 8 bases respectively, with 8 bases between them. The germline gives CDR1 KGHDR, CDR2 SFDVKD. The CDR3 DNA reads TGTGCCACCAGTGCCCTGACAGGGGAGCTGTTTTTT. It is translated as CATSALTGELFF.

This clonotype came up a few times. The CDR3 sequence: CASSAEMGSGTDTQYF. The DNA for the CDR3 is TGTGCCAGCAGCGCCGAGATGGGGTCAGGGACAGATACGCAGTATTTT. This chain links TRBV25-1 with TRBJ2-3, with D perhaps TRBD1 (5 bases). V was clipped by 6 bases and J by 3 bases, with 19 bases between them. This CDR3 has 16 residues. Germline CDR1 and CDR2: MGHDK and SYGVNS.

This clonotype was observed a few times. V is TRBV5-6 and J is TRBJ2-7; no definite D call. The length of the CDR3 is 14 residues. V lost 4 bases and J lost 1, with 12 bases in between. Germline CDR1 reads SGHDT; CDR2 reads YYEEEE. The DNA for the CDR3 is TGTGCCAGCAGCGCCAACTGGTTTTCCTACGAGCAGTACTTC. Translation gives CASSANWFSYEQYF.

This rearrangement joins TRBV20-1 to TRBJ2-3; a weak D match, TRBD2 (7 bases). CDR3 length: 14 residues. In germline, CDR1 is DFQATT, CDR2 SNEGSKA (reference sequence). Trimming shortened V by 7 bases and J by 5 bases, and 19 bases separated the two germline ends. CDR3 sequence: CSGFGRGGEDTQYF. The CDR3 DNA reads TGCAGTGGGTTCGGCAGGGGAGGGGAAGATACGCAGTATTTT.

This clonotype was recorded a few times. This chain connects TRBV19 to TRBJ1-5, with TRBD1 matching over 8 bases. The CDR3 runs 14 residues. After removal of 3 bases from V and 7 bases from J, the junction contained 5 bases not matched to a gene. Germline CDR1 and CDR2: LNHDA and SQIVND (reference sequence). The CDR3 DNA follows: TGTGCCAGTAGTATTGGACAGGGAGGACAGCCCCAGCATTTT. Residues: CASSIGQGGQPQHF.

This clonotype was found a few times. V is TRBV19 and J is TRBJ2-3; TRBD1 matches at 10 bases. The V gene end was trimmed by 9 bases and the J gene end by 3 bases; junction bases not matched to a gene: 6. Germline V gene lookup returns CDR1 LNHDA and CDR2 SQIVND (reference sequence). This CDR3 is built from 14 residues. In nucleotides, the CDR3 is TGTGCCAGACTGGGACAGGGGACGACAGATACGCAGTATTTT. The encoded protein is CARLGQGTTDTQYF.

V and J are TRBV6-1 and TRBJ1-6; D unclear. Germline assignment: CDR1 MNHNS and CDR2 SASEGT. V was trimmed by 8 bases and J by 9 bases, leaving 26 bases between them. The CDR3 contains 17 residues. This chain's CDR3 is CASSIGPPPVNSSPLHF. CDR3 nucleotides: TGTGCCAGCTCGATCGGTCCTCCGCCCGTCAATAGTTCACCCCTCCACTTT.

This clonotype showed up many times. The J gene is TRBJ1-2, the V gene TRBV6-1; D unclear. The V gene lost 5 bases and the J gene lost 7 bases, with 11 bases spanning the gap. This CDR3 region has 12 residues. The V gene's germline CDR1 is MNHNS and CDR2 SASEGT. The CDR3 loop is CASSSPAGGYTF. As DNA, the CDR3 is TGTGCCAGCAGTTCCCCTGCCGGTGGCTACACCTTC.

The count of this clonotype is one. The rearrangement uses TRBV19 and TRBJ2-7; D might be TRBD1 or TRBD2, each matching 6 bases. The V end was cut by 5 bases, the J end by 5 bases, with 19 bases between. The CDR3 extends over 15 amino acids. The germline V gene encodes CDR1 LNHDA and CDR2 SQIVND (reference sequence). CDR3 bases: TGTGCCAGTAGTCCAAATCGGGGGCCCGGGGACGAGCAGTACTTC. The encoded protein is CASSPNRGPGDEQYF. Combining the CDR3 with reference TRBV19 and TRBJ2-7 gives the whole variable domain DGGITQSPKYLFRKEGQNVTLSCEQNLNHDAMYWYRQDPGQGLRLIYYSQIVNDFQKGDIAEGYSVSREKKESFPLTVTSAQKNPTAFYLCASSPNRGPGDEQYFGPGTRLTVT.

The chain uses TRBV19 and TRBJ1-1, with TRBD1 as a possible D gene (5 bases). Trimming stripped 5 bases from V and 2 bases from J, with 12 bases between. Germline V CDR1 and CDR2: LNHDA, SQIVND (reference sequence). This CDR3 spans 14 amino acids. CDR3 region: CASSWGSDNTEAFF. The CDR3 nucleotides read TGTGCCAGTAGTTGGGGGTCTGATAACACTGAAGCTTTCTTT.

In its sample, this clonotype was seen a few times. CDR3 amino acids: CASSQDFRTGRTSGANVLTF. The CDR3 nucleotides are TGTGCCAGCAGCCAAGATTTCAGGACAGGGAGAACCTCTGGGGCCAACGTCCTGACTTTC. The V and J genes are TRBV3-1 and TRBJ2-6; TRBD1 agrees at 8 bases. Germline CDR1 reads LGHDT; CDR2 reads YNNKEL (reference sequence). V gave up 0 bases and J gave up 0 bases; unmatched junction bases: 10. The CDR3 spans 20 residues. The complete variable domain, with remaining parts taken from reference TRBV3-1 and TRBJ2-6, reads DTAVSQTPKYLVTQMGNDKSIKCEQNLGHDTMYWYKQDSKKFLKIMFSYNNKELIINETVPNRFSPKSPDKAHLNLHINSLELGDSAVYFCASSQDFRTGRTSGANVLTFGAGSRLTVL.

At least ten counts were recorded for this clonotype. The chain links TRBV13 to TRBJ2-1; possibly TRBD2 for D (6 bases). CDR3 length equals 15 residues. V lost 2 bases to trimming and J lost 2 bases, with 10 bases between them. Germline CDR1 is PRHDT and CDR2 is FYEKMQ (reference sequence). The CDR3 reads CASSLFPSAYNEQFF. In DNA, the CDR3 is TGTGCCAGCAGCTTATTCCCTAGCGCCTACAATGAGCAGTTCTTC.

This clonotype has ten or more counts. This sequence joins TRBV2 and TRBJ2-1; 8 nucleotides align to TRBD2. This CDR3 region has 15 residues. Trimming cost V 10 bases and J 0 bases; bases outside gene matches: 8. Germline V gene sequence: CDR1 SNHLY, CDR2 FYNNEI. The CDR3 DNA follows: TGTGCCACCGGGGAGCGGGAGTCCTCCTACAATGAGCAGTTCTTC. Amino acids: CATGERESSYNEQFF.

This clonotype was seen more than once but under ten times. The V call is TRBV7-8, the J call TRBJ2-7, with 8 positions matching TRBD1. Germline loops: CDR1 SGHVS, CDR2 FQNEAQ. CDR3 length equals 14 residues. V was clipped by 3 bases and J by 6 bases; unmatched bases: 7. CDR3 bases: TGTGCCAGCAGCTTTCGGACAGGGTCTGGCGAGCAGTACTTC. It is translated as CASSFRTGSGEQYF.

The chain uses TRBV15 and TRBJ2-5; 7 bases are shared with TRBD2. CDR1 is LNHNV, CDR2 YYDKDF, per germline (reference sequence). This CDR3 contains 13 residues. Trimming at V came to 11 bases and at J to 5 bases, leaving 11 bases not matched to a gene. The CDR3 spells CAARAGWDETQYF. The CDR3 DNA follows: TGTGCCGCACGAGCGGGATGGGATGAGACCCAGTACTTC.

This clonotype appeared many times. The gene calls are TRBV11-2 and TRBJ2-1; D is uncertain. Trimming left V 4 bases short and J 0 bases short, with 10 bases between. CDR1 and CDR2 from the germline V gene are SGHAT and FQNNGV. This CDR3 has 15 residues. CDR3 DNA sequence: TGTGCCAGCAGCTCCCATCCGGGCTCCTACAATGAGCAGTTCTTC. It is translated as CASSSHPGSYNEQFF.

Worth noting for this clonotype: This may be a read error, as it is one base from a much larger clone. This chain joins TRBV28 and TRBJ2-7; the D gene is possibly TRBD1 (5 bases). The germline CDR1 and CDR2 sequences are MDHEN and SYDVKM. This CDR3 contains 15 residues. CDR3 DNA: TGTGCCAGCAGTCCTCGCAGGGCAGGGTACTACGGGCAGTACTTC. As protein: CASSPRRAGYYGQYF.